These 27 T cell receptor beta chains were all obtained from the same sample, sequenced in a study of T cell changes during pregnancy in multiple sclerosis. Data came from immunoSEQ multiplex PCR; TCRdb stores just in-frame clones and leaves some out. Here the sample spans about 54,000 clones, more than 85% being singletons. The input for sequencing was peripheral blood, taken after pregnancy. The receptors were gathered from a female donor in good health, enrolled as a control in a pregnancy study.

The gene calls are TRBV7-9 and TRBJ1-4; 8 positions match TRBD1. J was trimmed by 8 bases and V by 0 bases; bases with no gene match: 5. CDR3 size: 15 residues. The germline V gene has CDR1 SEHNR and CDR2 FQNEAQ (reference sequence). CDR3 sequence reads: CASSLAGTGTEKLFF. Here the CDR3 DNA reads TGTGCCAGCAGCTTAGCCGGGACAGGTACAGAAAAACTGTTTTTT.

CDR3 in DNA: TGTGCCAGCAGTTACGCATACAGGGTGGACTACAATGAGCAGTTCTTC. Translating it yields CASSYAYRVDYNEQFF. The V and J genes are TRBV6-5 and TRBJ2-1; the D gene is possibly TRBD1 (6 bases). Germline CDR1 reads MNHEY; CDR2 reads SVGAGI. The length of the CDR3 is 16 residues. V was clipped by 2 bases and J by 3 bases, with 14 bases between them.

The rearrangement uses TRBV6-5 and TRBJ1-6; 8 bases are a match to TRBD1. The CDR3 has 14 amino acids. Losses at the gene ends were 5 bases for V and 11 bases for J; bases not matched to a gene: 8. Germline CDR1 reads MNHEY; CDR2 reads SVGAGI. CDR3: CASSQDRALAPLHF. The CDR3 nucleotides are TGTGCCAGCAGTCAGGACAGGGCCCTCGCACCCCTCCACTTT.

The V gene is TRBV10-3, the J gene TRBJ1-2; 12 bases agree with TRBD1. Looked up from germline, CDR1 is ENHRY and CDR2 is SYGVKD. V shed 2 bases and J 6 bases; nucleotides not matched to a gene: 4. The CDR3 is made up of 15 amino acids. CDR3 DNA sequence: TGTGCCATCAGTGAGCCGGGACAGGGGGCGGATGGCTACACCTTC. Protein product: CAISEPGQGADGYTF.

The V call is TRBV5-1, the J call TRBJ1-4, with 7 nucleotides matching TRBD1. This CDR3 contains 15 residues. Germline trimming cut 1 base from V and 3 bases from J; bases unmatched to any gene: 3. Per the germline V gene, CDR1 is SGHRS and CDR2 is YFSETQ. The CDR3 loop reads CASSLRQGANEKLFF. Written as DNA, the CDR3 is TGCGCCAGCAGCTTGAGGCAGGGGGCTAATGAAAAACTGTTTTTT.

This clone showed up just a few times. The chain recombines TRBV19 with TRBJ1-6; D call uncertain. V dropped 7 bases and J dropped 9 bases, with 13 bases sitting between them. Germline CDR1 reads LNHDA; CDR2 reads SQIVND (reference sequence). This CDR3 has 13 amino acids. The CDR3, as DNA: TGTGCCAGTACCGGTCCCGGCGGTTCACCCCTCCACTTT. This encodes CASTGPGGSPLHF.

This clone was seen only once. The genes are TRBV6-4 and TRBJ1-2, with D perhaps matching TRBD1 (5 bases). Germline V lookup: CDR1 MRHNA, CDR2 SNTAGT. V lost 0 bases, J lost 4 bases, and 18 bases lay in between. This CDR3 is built from 17 residues. Here the CDR3 DNA reads TGTGCCAGCAGTGACTCCCCTCTTGGGGAGGGACGCTATGGCTACACCTTC. Amino acids: CASSDSPLGEGRYGYTF.

V gene TRBV4-1 combines with J gene TRBJ1-2; 7 nucleotides match TRBD1. The germline V gene has CDR1 MGHRA and CDR2 YSYEKL. The length of the CDR3 is 15 residues. V gave up 3 bases and J gave up 2 bases; unmatched junction bases: 6. In nucleotides, the CDR3 is TGCGCCAGCAGCCAGGGGGTGACAGGGAACTATGGCTACACCTTC. Its protein is CASSQGVTGNYGYTF.

This clone was seen a single time. The chain has TRBV5-4 and TRBJ2-4, with 8 positions matching TRBD1. With 0 bases clipped from V and 4 bases from J, the junction kept 0 bases outside the gene matches. Germline lookup yields CDR1 SGHNT and CDR2 YYREEE (reference sequence). The CDR3 has 14 residues. The CDR3 region has the DNA TGTGCCAGCAGCTTGGGACAGGGGAAAAACATTCAGTACTTC. Protein: CASSLGQGKNIQYF.

This sequence joins TRBV15 and TRBJ1-2, with unresolved D. V lost 0 bases and J 4 bases, leaving 12 bases between the germline ends. Germline CDR1 is LNHNV and CDR2 is YYDKDF (reference sequence). The CDR3 has 15 residues. The CDR3 nucleotides read TGTGCCACCAGCAGAGATTCGGGTGTATCCTATGGCTACACCTTC. Translated, it gives CATSRDSGVSYGYTF.

V and J are TRBV6-6 and TRBJ1-2; D not resolved. The CDR3 totals 16 residues. Germline V gene sequence: CDR1 MNHNY, CDR2 SVGAGI (reference sequence). The V and J ends lost 4 bases and 4 bases respectively, with 19 bases between them. The CDR3 DNA is TGTGCCAGCAGTTCCCTGCGGGGTAACGAGGGCTATGGCTACACCTTC. Translation: CASSSLRGNEGYGYTF.

The rearrangement links TRBV9 to TRBJ1-2; D is unclear. Germline V lookup: CDR1 SGDLS, CDR2 YYNGEE. V dropped 4 bases and J dropped 5 bases, with 15 bases sitting between them. The length of the CDR3 is 14 residues. CDR3 DNA sequence: TGTGCCAGCAGCCCCGAAAGGAGACCTTATGGCTACACCTTC. Translation: CASSPERRPYGYTF.

V is TRBV29-1 and J is TRBJ2-7; possible D gene TRBD1, 6 bases. Germline loops: CDR1 SQVTM, CDR2 ANQGSEA. CDR3 length: 13 residues. V gave up 4 bases and J gave up 2 bases, with 12 bases separating them. Here the CDR3 DNA reads TGCAGCGTTGGGGACACAATTCCCTACGAGCAGTACTTC. Its translation: CSVGDTIPYEQYF.

This rearrangement joins TRBV14 to TRBJ1-6, with TRBD1 identical over 11 bases. V lost 1 base, J lost 10 bases, and 12 bases stayed unmatched. The CDR3 contains 18 residues. Germline-derived CDR1 and CDR2 are SGHDN and FVKESK. The CDR3 is CASSQGGSPGQGGSPLHF. CDR3 DNA: TGTGCCAGCAGCCAAGGGGGTTCTCCGGGACAGGGGGGGTCACCCCTCCACTTT.

In this sample, this clone turned up once. The DNA of the CDR3 is TGTGCCAGCAGTTCAGGACAGGGATGGGCTAACTATGGCTACACCTTC. This translates into CASSSGQGWANYGYTF. The chain is built from TRBV6-5 and TRBJ1-2; 8 nucleotides agree with TRBD1. The CDR3 extends over 16 amino acids. Germline-derived CDR1 and CDR2 are MNHEY and SVGAGI. V shed 4 bases, J shed 0 bases, and the junction held 7 bases outside the gene matches.

The chain carries TRBV5-1 and TRBJ2-1; D not resolved. Germline lookup yields CDR1 SGHRS and CDR2 YFSETQ. The CDR3 has 15 residues. V lost 0 bases and J 8 bases, leaving 15 bases between the germline ends. CDR3 in DNA: TGCGCCAGCAGCTTGGCCCCTACTACCAGCGATGAGCAGTTCTTC. Its protein product is CASSLAPTTSDEQFF. Complete variable domain (other parts from reference TRBV5-1 and TRBJ2-1): KAGVTQTPRYLIKTRGQQVTLSCSPISGHRSVSWYQQTPGQGLQFLFEYFSETQRNKGNFPGRFSGRQFSNSRSEMNVSTLELGDSALYLCASSLAPTTSDEQFFGPGTRLTVL.

The chain recombines TRBV7-8 with TRBJ1-2; 7 nucleotides match TRBD1. Germline values: CDR1 SGHVS, CDR2 FQNEAQ. The J segment lost 3 bases and the V segment lost 0 bases, leaving 1 base of the junction unmatched. This CDR3 contains 14 residues. CDR3 sequence reads: CASSLATGDYGYTF. CDR3 nucleotides: TGTGCCAGCAGCTTAGCAACAGGGGACTATGGCTACACCTTC.

The gene calls are TRBV18 and TRBJ2-1; TRBD2 aligns across 8 bases. From germline, CDR1 is KGHSH and CDR2 LQKENI. The V segment lost 2 bases and the J segment 2 bases; nucleotides outside the gene matches: 2. This CDR3 region has 15 residues. The CDR3 nucleotides are TGTGCCAGCTCACCAAACGGGGGGGCCTACAATGAGCAGTTCTTC. Translation gives CASSPNGGAYNEQFF.

This clone was seen a single time. The chain carries TRBV7-6 and TRBJ2-1; D might be TRBD2 (6 bases). CDR3 length equals 17 residues. CDR1 is SGHVS, CDR2 FNYEAQ, per germline. Trimming shortened V by 1 base and J by 0 bases, and 13 bases separated the two germline ends. The CDR3 spells CASSLEPPTSSYNEQFF. Here the CDR3 DNA reads TGTGCCAGCAGCTTAGAGCCCCCGACTAGCTCCTACAATGAGCAGTTCTTC.

The chain employs TRBV30 and TRBJ1-2; D unclear. The V end was cut by 0 bases, the J end by 2 bases, with 7 bases between. There are 13 residues in the CDR3. Germline V gene data show CDR1 as GTSNPN and CDR2 as SVGIG (reference sequence). The CDR3 sequence is CAWSVTRNYGYTF. The CDR3 DNA reads as TGTGCCTGGAGTGTAACCAGGAACTATGGCTACACCTTC.

The V and J genes are TRBV30 and TRBJ2-1; D is ambiguous. Trimming left V 0 bases short and J 8 bases short, with 8 bases between. The CDR3 is made up of 12 amino acids. Germline CDR1 is GTSNPN and CDR2 is SVGIG (reference sequence). The CDR3: CAWSVDSHEQFF. The CDR3 DNA follows: TGTGCCTGGAGTGTAGATAGCCATGAGCAGTTCTTC.

This clone came up once. The V call is TRBV19, the J call TRBJ2-7; TRBD1 is a possible D gene (5 bases). Looked up from germline, CDR1 is LNHDA and CDR2 is SQIVND (reference sequence). V was shortened by 3 bases and J by 1 base, with 13 bases between the two germline ends. CDR3 length: 15 amino acids. CDR3 bases: TGTGCCAGTAGTATCACGTTGGACATTTCCTACGAGCAGTACTTC. Amino acids: CASSITLDISYEQYF.

This chain links TRBV5-4 with TRBJ2-7, with D unresolved. The germline V gene encodes CDR1 SGHNT and CDR2 YYREEE (reference sequence). With 2 bases removed from V and 5 bases from J, the gap between germline ends came to 11 bases. This CDR3 has 13 residues. CDR3 bases: TGTGCCAGCAGCTTTTCCTGGCGGAACGAGCAGTACTTC. Translation gives CASSFSWRNEQYF.

This chain links TRBV7-2 with TRBJ1-2; D is possibly TRBD1 (5 bases). This CDR3 has 14 amino acids. V was cut by 5 bases and J by 0 bases, with 10 bases left in between. Germline lookup yields CDR1 SGHTA and CDR2 FQGNSA. CDR3 coding DNA: TGTGCCAGCAGCCTAGACAGATCTAACTATGGCTACACCTTC. Translating it yields CASSLDRSNYGYTF.

This clone was seen once. The rearrangement uses TRBV6-5 and TRBJ1-4; no clear D gene. V gave up 6 bases and J gave up 6 bases, with 14 bases separating them. From germline, CDR1 is MNHEY and CDR2 SVGAGI. This CDR3 region has 14 residues. This CDR3 is CASRAVGFDEKLFF. The CDR3 DNA is TGTGCCAGCAGGGCGGTGGGTTTTGATGAAAAACTGTTTTTT.

The CDR3 is CAWSVPDPGMDTQYF. The CDR3 bases are TGTGCCTGGAGTGTACCGGACCCGGGGATGGATACGCAGTATTTT. V is TRBV30 and J is TRBJ2-3, with D possibly being TRBD2 (5 bases). Germline-derived CDR1 and CDR2 are GTSNPN and SVGIG (reference sequence). The CDR3 runs 15 residues. V was pared by 0 bases and J by 6 bases, with 16 bases between.

In this sample, this clone turned up once. The V gene is TRBV4-2, the J gene TRBJ1-2; 8 bases are shared with TRBD1. CDR3 length equals 17 residues. Germline V lookup: CDR1 LGHNA, CDR2 YNFKEQ. Unmatched junction bases numbered 8, after V lost 0 bases and J lost 2 bases. The CDR3 region has the DNA TGTGCCAGCAGCCAAGATTACACAGGGGGAAACAACTATGGCTACACCTTC. It specifies CASSQDYTGGNNYGYTF.